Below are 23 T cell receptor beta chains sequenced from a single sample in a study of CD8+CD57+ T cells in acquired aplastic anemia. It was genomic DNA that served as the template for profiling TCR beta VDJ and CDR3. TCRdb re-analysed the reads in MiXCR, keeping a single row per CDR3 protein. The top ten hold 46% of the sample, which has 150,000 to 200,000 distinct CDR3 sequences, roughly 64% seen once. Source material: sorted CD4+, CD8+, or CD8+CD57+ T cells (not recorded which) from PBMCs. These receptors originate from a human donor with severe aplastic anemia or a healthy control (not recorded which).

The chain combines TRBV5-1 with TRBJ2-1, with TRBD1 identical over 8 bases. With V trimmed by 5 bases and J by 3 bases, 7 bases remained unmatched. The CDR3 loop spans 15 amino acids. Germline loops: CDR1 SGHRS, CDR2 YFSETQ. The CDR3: CASSPGQGDYNEQFF. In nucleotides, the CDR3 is TGCGCCAGCAGTCCTGGACAGGGAGACTACAATGAGCAGTTCTTC.

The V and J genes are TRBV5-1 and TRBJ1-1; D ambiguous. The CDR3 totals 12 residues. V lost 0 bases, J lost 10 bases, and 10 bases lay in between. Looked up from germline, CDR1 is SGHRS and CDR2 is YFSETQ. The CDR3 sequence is CASSLVGVGAFF. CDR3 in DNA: TGCGCCAGCAGCTTGGTTGGGGTAGGAGCTTTCTTT.

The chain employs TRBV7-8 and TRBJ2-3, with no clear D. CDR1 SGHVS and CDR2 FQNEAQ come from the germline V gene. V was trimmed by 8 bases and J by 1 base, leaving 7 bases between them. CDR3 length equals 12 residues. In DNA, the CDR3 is TGTGCCAGCCTTCTCGGCACAGATACGCAGTATTTT. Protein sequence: CASLLGTDTQYF.

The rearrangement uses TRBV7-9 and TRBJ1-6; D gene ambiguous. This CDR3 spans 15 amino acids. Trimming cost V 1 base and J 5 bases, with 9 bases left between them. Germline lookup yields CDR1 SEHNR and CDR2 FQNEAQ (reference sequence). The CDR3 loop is CASSLGTADNSPLHF. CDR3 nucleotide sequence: TGTGCCAGCAGCTTAGGGACGGCAGATAATTCACCCCTCCACTTT.

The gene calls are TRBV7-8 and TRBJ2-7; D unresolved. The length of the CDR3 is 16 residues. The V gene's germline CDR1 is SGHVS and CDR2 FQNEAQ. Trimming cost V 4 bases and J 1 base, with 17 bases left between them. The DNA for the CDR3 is TGTGCCAGCAGCTCCTGGGGTAGGCGCGAGTCCTACGAGCAGTACTTC. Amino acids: CASSSWGRRESYEQYF.

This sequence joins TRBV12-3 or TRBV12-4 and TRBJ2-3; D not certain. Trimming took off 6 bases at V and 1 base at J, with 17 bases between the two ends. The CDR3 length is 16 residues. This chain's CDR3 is CASSQSSQVGTDTQYF. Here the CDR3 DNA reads TGTGCCAGCAGCCAATCATCCCAGGTTGGCACAGATACGCAGTATTTT.

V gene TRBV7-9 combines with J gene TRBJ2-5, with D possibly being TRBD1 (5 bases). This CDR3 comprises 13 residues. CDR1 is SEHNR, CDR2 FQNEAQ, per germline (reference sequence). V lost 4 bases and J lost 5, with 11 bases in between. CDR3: CASSYAWGETQYF. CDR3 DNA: TGTGCCAGCAGCTACGCATGGGGCGAGACCCAGTACTTC. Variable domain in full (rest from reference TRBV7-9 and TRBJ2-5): DTGVSQNPRHKITKRGQNVTFRCDPISEHNRLYWYRQTLGQGPEFLTYFQNEAQLEKSRLLSDRFSAERPKGSFSTLEIQRTEQGDSAMYLCASSYAWGETQYFGPGTRLLVL.

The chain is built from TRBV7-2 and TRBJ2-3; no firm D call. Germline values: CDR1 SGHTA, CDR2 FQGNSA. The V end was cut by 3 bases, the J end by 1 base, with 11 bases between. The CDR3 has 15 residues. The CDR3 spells CASSLAARGTDTQYF. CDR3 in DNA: TGTGCCAGCAGCTTGGCAGCGCGCGGCACAGATACGCAGTATTTT.

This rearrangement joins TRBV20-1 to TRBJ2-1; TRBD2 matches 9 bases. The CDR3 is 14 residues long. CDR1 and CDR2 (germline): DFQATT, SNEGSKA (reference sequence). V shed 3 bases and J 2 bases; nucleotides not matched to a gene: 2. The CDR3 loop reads CSASERGAYNEQFF. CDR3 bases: TGCAGTGCTAGCGAGCGGGGGGCCTACAATGAGCAGTTCTTC.

As DNA, the CDR3 is TGCAGTGCTAATAGTATTGGGGCCGAAAAACTGTTTTTT. It is translated as CSANSIGAEKLFF. The gene calls are TRBV20-1 and TRBJ1-4, with D possibly TRBD1 on 5 matching bases. Between the trimmed V and J ends, which lost 4 bases and 8 bases, there was a span of 14 bases. This CDR3 region has 13 residues. From germline, CDR1 is DFQATT and CDR2 SNEGSKA (reference sequence).

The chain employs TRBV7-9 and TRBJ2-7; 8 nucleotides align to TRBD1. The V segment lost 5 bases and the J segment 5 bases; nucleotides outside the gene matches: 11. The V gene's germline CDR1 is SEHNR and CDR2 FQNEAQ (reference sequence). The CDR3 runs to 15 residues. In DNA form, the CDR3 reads TGTGCCAGCAGCCCAACAGGGGGTCTGATAGACGAGCAGTACTTC. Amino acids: CASSPTGGLIDEQYF.

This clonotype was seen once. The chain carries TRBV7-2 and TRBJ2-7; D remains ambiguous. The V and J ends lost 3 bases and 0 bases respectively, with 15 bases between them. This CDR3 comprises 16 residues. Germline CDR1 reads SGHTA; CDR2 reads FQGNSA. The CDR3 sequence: CASSFSRQISSYEQYF. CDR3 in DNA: TGTGCCAGCAGCTTTTCCAGGCAGATTAGCTCCTACGAGCAGTACTTC.

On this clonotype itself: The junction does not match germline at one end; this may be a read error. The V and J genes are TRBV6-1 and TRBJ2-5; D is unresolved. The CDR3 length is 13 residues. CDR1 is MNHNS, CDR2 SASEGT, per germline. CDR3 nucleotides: TGTGCCATCAGTCCCGAGCTAGGAAAGACCCAGTACTTC. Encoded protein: CAISPELGKTQYF.

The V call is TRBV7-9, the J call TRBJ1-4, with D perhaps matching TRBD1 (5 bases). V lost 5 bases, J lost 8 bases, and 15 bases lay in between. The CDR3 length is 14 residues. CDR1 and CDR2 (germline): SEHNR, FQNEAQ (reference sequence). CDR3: CASSEGQEEEKLFF. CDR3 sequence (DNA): TGTGCCAGCAGCGAGGGGCAGGAGGAAGAAAAACTGTTTTTT.

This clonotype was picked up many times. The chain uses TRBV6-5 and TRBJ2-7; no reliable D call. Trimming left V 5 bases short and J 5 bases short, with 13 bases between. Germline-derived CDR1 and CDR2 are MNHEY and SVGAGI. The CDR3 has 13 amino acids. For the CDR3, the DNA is TGTGCCAGCAGTCCGTACAATCGTCACGAGCAGTACTTC. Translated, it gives CASSPYNRHEQYF.

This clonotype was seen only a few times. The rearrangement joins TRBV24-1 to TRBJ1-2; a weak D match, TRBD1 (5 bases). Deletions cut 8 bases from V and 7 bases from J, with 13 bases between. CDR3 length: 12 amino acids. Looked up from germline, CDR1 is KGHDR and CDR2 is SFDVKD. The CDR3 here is CATTRGSGGYTF. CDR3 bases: TGTGCCACCACGAGGGGATCGGGTGGCTACACCTTC.

CDR3 in DNA: TGCAGTGCTATTCTCGGGACAAACACCTACGAGCAGTACTTC. Translated: CSAILGTNTYEQYF. V and J are TRBV20-1 and TRBJ2-7; D possibly corresponds to TRBD1 (6 bases). The CDR3 extends over 14 amino acids. Germline lookup yields CDR1 DFQATT and CDR2 SNEGSKA (reference sequence). V was cut by 4 bases and J by 2 bases, with 15 bases left in between.

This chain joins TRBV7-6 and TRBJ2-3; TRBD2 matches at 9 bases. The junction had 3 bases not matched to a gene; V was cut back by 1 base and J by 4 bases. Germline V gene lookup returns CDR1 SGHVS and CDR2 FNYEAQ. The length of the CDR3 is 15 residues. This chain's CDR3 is CASSLGAGGADTQYF. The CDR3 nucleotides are TGTGCCAGCAGCTTAGGGGCGGGAGGGGCAGATACGCAGTATTTT.

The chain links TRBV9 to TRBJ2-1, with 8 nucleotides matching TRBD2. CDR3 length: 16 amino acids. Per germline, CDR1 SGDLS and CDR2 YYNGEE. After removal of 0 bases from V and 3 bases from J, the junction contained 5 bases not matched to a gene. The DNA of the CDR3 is TGTGCCAGCAGCGTAGGTTTAGCGGGAAGCTACAATGAGCAGTTCTTC. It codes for CASSVGLAGSYNEQFF.

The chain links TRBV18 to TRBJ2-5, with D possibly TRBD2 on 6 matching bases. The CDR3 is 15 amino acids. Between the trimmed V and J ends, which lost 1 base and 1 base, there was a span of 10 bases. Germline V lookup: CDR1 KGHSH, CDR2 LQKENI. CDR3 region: CASSPQGTFQETQYF. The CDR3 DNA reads TGTGCCAGCTCACCACAGGGGACTTTCCAAGAGACCCAGTACTTC.

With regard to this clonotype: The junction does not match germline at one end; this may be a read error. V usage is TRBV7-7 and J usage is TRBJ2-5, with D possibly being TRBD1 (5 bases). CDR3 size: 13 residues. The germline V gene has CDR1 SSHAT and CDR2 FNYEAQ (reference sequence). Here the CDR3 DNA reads TGTGCTAGCAGCAAGGACACGCAAGAGACCCAGTACTTC. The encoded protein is CASSKDTQETQYF. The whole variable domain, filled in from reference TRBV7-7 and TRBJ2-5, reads GAGVSQSPRYKVTKRGQDVTLRCDPISSHATLYWYQQALGQGPEFLTYFNYEAQPDKSGLPSDRFSAERPEGSISTLTIQRTEQRDSAMYRCASSKDTQETQYFGPGTRLLVL.

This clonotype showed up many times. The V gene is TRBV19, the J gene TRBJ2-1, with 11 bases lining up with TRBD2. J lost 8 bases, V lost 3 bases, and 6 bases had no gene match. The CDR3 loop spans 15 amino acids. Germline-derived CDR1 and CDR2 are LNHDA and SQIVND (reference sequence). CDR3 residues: CASSILAGGAHEQFF. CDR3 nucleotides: TGTGCCAGTAGTATTTTAGCGGGGGGGGCTCATGAGCAGTTCTTC.

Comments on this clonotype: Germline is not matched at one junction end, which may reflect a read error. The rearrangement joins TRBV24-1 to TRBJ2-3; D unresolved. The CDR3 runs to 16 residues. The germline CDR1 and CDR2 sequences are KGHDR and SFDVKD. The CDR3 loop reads CATSYPEPELLGTQYF. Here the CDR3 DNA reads TGTGCCACCAGTTACCCGGAACCCGAGCTGCTTGGTACGCAGTACTTT.